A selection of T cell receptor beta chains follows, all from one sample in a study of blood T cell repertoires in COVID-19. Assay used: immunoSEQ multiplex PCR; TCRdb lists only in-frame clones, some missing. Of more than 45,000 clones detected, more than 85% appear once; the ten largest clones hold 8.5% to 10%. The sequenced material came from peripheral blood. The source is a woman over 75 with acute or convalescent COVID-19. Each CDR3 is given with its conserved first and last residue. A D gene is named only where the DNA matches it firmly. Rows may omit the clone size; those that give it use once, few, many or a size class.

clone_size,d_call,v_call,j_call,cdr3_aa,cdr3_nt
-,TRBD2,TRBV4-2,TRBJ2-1,CASSHPRPGSGRYNEQFF,TGTGCCAGCAGCCACCCTCGACCCGGAAGCGGGAGGTACAATGAGCAGTTCTTC
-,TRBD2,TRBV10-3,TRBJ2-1,CAIRRTSGIRAYNEQFF,TGTGCCATCAGGCGGACTAGCGGGATACGGGCCTACAATGAGCAGTTCTTC
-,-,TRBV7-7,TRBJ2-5,CASSLGVRTPQETQYF,TGTGCTAGCAGCTTAGGGGTCCGGACACCTCAAGAGACCCAGTACTTC
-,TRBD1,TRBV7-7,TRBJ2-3,CASSLSATGGQDTQYF,TGTGCTAGCAGCTTATCCGCGACAGGGGGACAAGATACGCAGTATTTT
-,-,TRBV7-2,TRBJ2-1,CASSPARSEQFF,TGTGCCAGCAGTCCCGCCCGTAGTGAGCAGTTCTTC
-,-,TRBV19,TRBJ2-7,CASSIDTRQYF,TGTGCCAGTAGTATAGATACACGGCAGTACTTC
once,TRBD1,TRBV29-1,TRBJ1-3,CSVGTGKPGNTIYF,TGCAGCGTTGGGACAGGGAAGCCTGGAAACACCATATATTTT
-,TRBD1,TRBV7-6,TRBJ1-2,CASSLSTGGAHGYTF,TGTGCCAGCAGCTTATCTACAGGGGGCGCTCATGGCTATACCTTC
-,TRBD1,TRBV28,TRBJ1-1,CASTTTGGVNTEAFF,TGTGCCAGCACCACGACAGGGGGCGTGAACACTGAAGCTTTCTTT
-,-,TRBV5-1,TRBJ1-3,CASSLGNSGNTIYF,TGCGCCAGCAGCCTCGGGAACTCTGGAAACACCATATATTTT
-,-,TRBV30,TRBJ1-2,CAWTPDTSNYGYTF,TGTGCCTGGACCCCGGACACGTCTAACTATGGCTACACCTTC
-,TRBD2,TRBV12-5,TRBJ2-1,CASGLGTGTSGMNEQFF,TGTGCTAGTGGTTTGGGGACCGGGACTAGCGGGATGAATGAGCAGTTCTTC
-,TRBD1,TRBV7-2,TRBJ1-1,CASSPQGATEAFF,TGTGCCAGCAGCCCACAGGGGGCCACTGAAGCTTTCTTT
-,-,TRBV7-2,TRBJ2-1,CASSLVGSYEQFF,TGTGCCAGCAGCTTAGTTGGCTCCTATGAGCAGTTCTTC
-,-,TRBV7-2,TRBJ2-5,CASSLALYKETQYF,TGTGCCAGCAGCTTAGCCTTATATAAAGAGACCCAGTACTTC
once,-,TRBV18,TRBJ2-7,CASSPPSMGLRLGEQYF,TGTGCCAGCTCACCACCATCAATGGGACTCCGCTTGGGCGAGCAGTACTTC
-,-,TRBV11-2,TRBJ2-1,CASSHGPFSYNEQFF,TGTGCCAGCAGCCATGGGCCCTTCTCCTACAATGAGCAGTTCTTC
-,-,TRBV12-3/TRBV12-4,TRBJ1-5,CASSAAAQPQHF,TGTGCCAGCAGTGCTGCGGCTCAGCCCCAGCATTTT
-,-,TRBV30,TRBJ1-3,CAWSVLRLSVDTIYF,TGTGCCTGGAGTGTACTTCGACTTTCGGTTGACACCATATATTTT
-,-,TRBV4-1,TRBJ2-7,CASSPHQTRGSSYEQYF,TGCGCCAGCAGCCCACACCAAACCCGGGGAAGCTCCTACGAGCAGTACTTC
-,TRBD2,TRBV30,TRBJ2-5,CAWRPTTSMETQYF,TGTGCCTGGAGACCAACGACTAGCATGGAGACCCAGTACTTC
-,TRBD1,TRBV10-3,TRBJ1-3,CAISDFTGGTGNTIYF,TGTGCCATCAGTGATTTCACAGGGGGCACTGGAAACACCATATATTTT
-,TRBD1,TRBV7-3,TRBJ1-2,CASSTTGGNGYTF,TGTGCCAGCAGCACGACAGGGGGCAACGGCTACACCTTC
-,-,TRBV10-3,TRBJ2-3,CAISGEQGSTDTQYF,TGTGCCATCAGTGGGGAACAGGGCAGCACAGATACGCAGTATTTT
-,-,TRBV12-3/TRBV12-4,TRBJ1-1,CASSYRGNTEAFF,TGTGCCAGCAGTTATAGGGGGAACACTGAAGCTTTCTTT
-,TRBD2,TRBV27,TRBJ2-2,CASSPWGGGELFF,TGTGCCAGCAGCCCATGGGGGGGCGGGGAGCTGTTTTTT
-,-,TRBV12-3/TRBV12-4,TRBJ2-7,CASSKSSYEQYF,TGTGCCAGCAGTAAGAGCTCCTACGAGCAGTACTTC
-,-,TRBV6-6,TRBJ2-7,CASSLDILEQYF,TGTGCCAGCAGTCTTGACATACTTGAGCAGTACTTC
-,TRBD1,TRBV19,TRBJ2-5,CASSETGGAGETQYF,TGTGCCAGTAGTGAGACAGGGGGCGCGGGGGAGACCCAGTACTTC
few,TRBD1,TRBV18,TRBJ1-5,CASSPGTGHNQPQHF,TGTGCCAGCTCACCCGGGACAGGGCACAATCAGCCCCAGCATTTT
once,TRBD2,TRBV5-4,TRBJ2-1,CASSLTSGSSSYNEQFF,TGTGCCAGCAGCTTAACTAGCGGGAGCTCCTCCTACAATGAGCAGTTCTTC
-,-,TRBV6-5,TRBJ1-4,CASSYSPGRAGEKLFF,TGTGCCAGCAGTTACTCACCGGGGAGGGCTGGTGAAAAACTGTTTTTT